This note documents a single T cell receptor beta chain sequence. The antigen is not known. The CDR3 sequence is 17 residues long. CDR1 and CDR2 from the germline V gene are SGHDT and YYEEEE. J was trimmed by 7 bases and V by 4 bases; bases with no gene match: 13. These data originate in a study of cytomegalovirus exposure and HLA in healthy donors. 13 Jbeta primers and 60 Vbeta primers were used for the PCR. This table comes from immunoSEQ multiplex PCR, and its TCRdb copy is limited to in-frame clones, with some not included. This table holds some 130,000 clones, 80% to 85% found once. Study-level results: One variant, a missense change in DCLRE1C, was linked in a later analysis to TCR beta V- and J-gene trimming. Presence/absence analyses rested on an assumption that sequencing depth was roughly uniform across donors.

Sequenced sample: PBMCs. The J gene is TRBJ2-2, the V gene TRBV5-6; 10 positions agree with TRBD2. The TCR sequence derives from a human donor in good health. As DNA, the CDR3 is TGTGCCAGCAGCCCGCCCCCAGGGCTAGCGGGGGTCGGGGAGCTGTTTTTT. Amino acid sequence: CASSPPPGLAGVGELFF.